One sample yielded the 30 T cell receptor beta chains listed below, sequenced in a study of T cell responses to AZD1222 COVID-19 vaccine. The method was immunoSEQ multiplex PCR; TCRdb's version includes in-frame clones alone and lacks a portion of them. The data show some 86,000 clones, about 84% seen once. This sample comprised peripheral blood, obtained on day 0 of AZD1222 vaccination. All receptors derive from an adult in good health.

The rearrangement joins TRBV9 to TRBJ2-2, with TRBD1 matching over 7 bases. Germline V lookup: CDR1 SGDLS, CDR2 YYNGEE. V trimming: 2 bases; J trimming: 7 bases; junction bases outside the gene matches: 8. This CDR3 is built from 15 residues. CDR3 sequence reads: CASSVGQRSGGELFF. In DNA, the CDR3 is TGTGCCAGCAGCGTGGGACAGCGCTCTGGCGGGGAGCTGTTTTTT.

The chain links TRBV27 to TRBJ2-1; D is uncertain. V lost 4 bases to trimming and J lost 3 bases, with 7 bases between them. From germline, CDR1 is MNHEY and CDR2 SMNVEV (reference sequence). The CDR3 runs 13 residues. CDR3 sequence (DNA): TGTGCCAGCAGTTCCCTCGGCTACAATGAGCAGTTCTTC. This gives the protein CASSSLGYNEQFF.

V is TRBV3-1 (or the pseudogene TRBV3-2) and J is TRBJ2-5; 9 bases align to TRBD1. The CDR3 loop spans 15 amino acids. Trimming cost V 3 bases and J 4 bases; bases outside gene matches: 6. CDR1 and CDR2 (germline): LGHDT, YNNKEL (reference sequence). As DNA, the CDR3 is TGTGCCAGCAGCCAGAACAGGGGGCGCAGAGAGACCCAGTACTTC. As protein: CASSQNRGRRETQYF.

This clone was recorded only once. The V call is TRBV2, the J call TRBJ1-1; no reliable D call. The CDR3 length is 15 residues. Germline V lookup: CDR1 SNHLY, CDR2 FYNNEI. Trimming shortened V by 6 bases and J by 6 bases, and 20 bases separated the two germline ends. The CDR3 loop is CASREFSGTKPEAFF. CDR3 DNA: TGTGCCAGCAGGGAGTTCAGCGGAACCAAGCCTGAAGCTTTCTTT.

The rearrangement uses TRBV5-4 and TRBJ1-3; D gene uncertain. The ends were cut back, 0 bases at V and 9 bases at J, with 13 bases in the middle. The germline CDR1 and CDR2 sequences are SGHNT and YYREEE (reference sequence). This CDR3 region has 14 residues. The CDR3 sequence: CASSLGTVQGTIYF. The CDR3 coding sequence is TGTGCCAGCAGCTTGGGGACGGTGCAAGGCACCATATATTTT.

The DNA for the CDR3 is TGCAGTGCTAGTGCCTGGGGAACAGATACGCAGTATTTT. This codes for CSASAWGTDTQYF. V gene TRBV20-1 combines with J gene TRBJ2-3; D unresolved. Per germline, CDR1 DFQATT and CDR2 SNEGSKA (reference sequence). The CDR3 spans 13 residues. V shed 3 bases and J shed 3 bases, with 10 bases lying between them.

V is TRBV5-1 and J is TRBJ2-2; possibly TRBD2 for D (5 bases). This CDR3 spans 14 amino acids. Germline-derived CDR1 and CDR2 are SGHRS and YFSETQ. Trimming left V 0 bases short and J 6 bases short, with 9 bases between. For the CDR3, the DNA is TGCGCCAGCAGCTTGGGCGAGGGATCCGGGGAGCTGTTTTTT. Residues: CASSLGEGSGELFF.

The rearrangement uses TRBV6-6 and TRBJ1-2; 7 positions match TRBD1. The CDR3 contains 13 residues. The trim removed 6 bases at V and 1 base at J, leaving 2 bases unmatched. Germline CDR1 reads MNHNY; CDR2 reads SVGAGI (reference sequence). The chain's CDR3 is CASRGDSNYGYTF. As DNA, the CDR3 is TGTGCCAGCAGGGGGGACAGTAACTATGGCTACACCTTC.

The V and J genes are TRBV5-1 and TRBJ1-1; D is undetermined. Germline V CDR1 and CDR2: SGHRS, YFSETQ. The CDR3 contains 13 residues. V gave up 2 bases and J gave up 2 bases, with 7 bases separating them. CDR3 sequence reads: CASSLQRNTEAFF. The CDR3 DNA follows: TGCGCCAGCAGCTTACAGCGTAACACTGAAGCTTTCTTT.

This clone has just a few counts. This chain uses TRBV5-4 with TRBJ2-7; 11 bases are a match to TRBD2. The ends lost 0 bases at V and 5 bases at J; junction bases unmatched: 10. Looked up from germline, CDR1 is SGHNT and CDR2 is YYREEE (reference sequence). This CDR3 spans 17 amino acids. For the CDR3, the DNA is TGTGCCAGCAGCTTGGCCGCACTAGCGGGAGTTTTGCACGAGCAGTACTTC. Its translation is CASSLAALAGVLHEQYF.

The chain has TRBV28 and TRBJ1-1; D is uncertain. This CDR3 is built from 14 residues. The ends were cut back, 3 bases at V and 2 bases at J, with 10 bases in the middle. Germline V gene data show CDR1 as MDHEN and CDR2 as SYDVKM. The CDR3 nucleotides read TGTGCCAGCAGTTTCCCCGGCGGAAACACTGAAGCTTTCTTT. It specifies CASSFPGGNTEAFF.

This clone occurred a few times. This chain connects TRBV10-2 to TRBJ2-2; 7 nucleotides agree with TRBD1. Germline assignment: CDR1 WSHSY and CDR2 SAAADI. The CDR3 totals 16 residues. Unmatched junction bases numbered 9, after V lost 7 bases and J lost 1 base. Written as DNA, the CDR3 is TGCGCCAGCAACCCCGCCGGGACAGTGAACACCGGGGAGCTGTTTTTT. As protein: CASNPAGTVNTGELFF.

The chain links TRBV5-1 to TRBJ1-2; D not resolved. The V end lost 0 bases, the J end lost 7 bases, and 10 bases lay between the germline ends. Per the germline V gene, CDR1 is SGHRS and CDR2 is YFSETQ. The CDR3 runs to 13 residues. The CDR3 region is CASSLEQPGGYTF. Written as DNA, the CDR3 is TGCGCCAGCAGCTTGGAACAGCCAGGTGGCTACACCTTC.

The rearrangement uses TRBV9 and TRBJ2-2; D is undetermined. The germline V gene has CDR1 SGDLS and CDR2 YYNGEE. The CDR3 totals 12 residues. Between the trimmed V and J ends, which lost 1 base and 7 bases, there was a span of 5 bases. CDR3 coding DNA: TGTGCCAGCAGCGTACACGGCGGGGAGCTGTTTTTT. Translated, it gives CASSVHGGELFF.

The chain couples TRBV14 to TRBJ2-2, with D unclear. Trimming shortened V by 6 bases and J by 8 bases, and 16 bases separated the two germline ends. Germline CDR1 reads SGHDN; CDR2 reads FVKESK. This CDR3 has 14 residues. The CDR3 protein is CASRKVSSEGELFF. CDR3 in DNA: TGTGCCAGCAGGAAGGTCTCTAGTGAGGGGGAGCTGTTTTTT.

The sample holds one count of this clone. This CDR3 reads CACGGQGVTHEQYF. CDR3 bases: TGTGCTTGTGGAGGGCAGGGGGTCACCCACGAGCAGTACTTC. The chain carries TRBV3-1 (or the pseudogene TRBV3-2) and TRBJ2-7; D might be TRBD1 (7 bases). Germline-derived CDR1 and CDR2 are LGHDT and YNNKEL (reference sequence). The CDR3 runs to 14 residues.

This clone was observed once. V and J are TRBV3-1 (or the pseudogene TRBV3-2) and TRBJ1-2; a possible D gene is TRBD1 (6 bases). CDR1 and CDR2 from the germline V gene are LGHDT and YNNKEL (reference sequence). The V and J ends lost 1 base and 7 bases respectively, with 16 bases between them. CDR3 length: 15 residues. The CDR3 reads CASSQGGGLVPGYTF. The CDR3 coding sequence is TGTGCCAGCAGCCAAGGTGGGGGGCTCGTCCCTGGCTACACCTTC.

The rearrangement uses TRBV7-2 and TRBJ2-1; D gene unclear. CDR3 length: 14 residues. CDR1 and CDR2 (germline): SGHTA, FQGNSA. V was trimmed by 7 bases and J by 4 bases, leaving 14 bases between them. The CDR3 is CASIPSTTYNEQFF. The CDR3 DNA reads as TGTGCCAGCATTCCAAGTACCACTTACAATGAGCAGTTCTTC.

The rearrangement joins TRBV5-1 to TRBJ1-6; D unresolved. This CDR3 comprises 16 residues. Trimming shortened V by 0 bases and J by 7 bases, and 14 bases separated the two germline ends. Germline V gene data show CDR1 as SGHRS and CDR2 as YFSETQ. In DNA, the CDR3 is TGCGCCAGCAGCTTGGAGGCGGTCAAGAAGAATTCACCCCTCCACTTT. Amino acids: CASSLEAVKKNSPLHF.

The rearrangement uses TRBV7-9 and TRBJ1-4; unclear D gene. The length of the CDR3 is 12 residues. Trimming removed 5 bases from V and 6 bases from J, with 7 bases in between. Germline V gene sequence: CDR1 SEHNR, CDR2 FQNEAQ (reference sequence). CDR3 sequence reads: CASSLGDEKLFF. CDR3 DNA: TGTGCCAGCAGCCTCGGGGATGAAAAACTGTTTTTT. Together with reference TRBV7-9 and TRBJ1-4, the CDR3 gives the full variable domain: DTGVSQNPRHKITKRGQNVTFRCDPISEHNRLYWYRQTLGQGPEFLTYFQNEAQLEKSRLLSDRFSAERPKGSFSTLEIQRTEQGDSAMYLCASSLGDEKLFFGSGTQLSVL.

The genes are TRBV12-3 or TRBV12-4 and TRBJ1-6; D call uncertain. V dropped 0 bases and J dropped 5 bases, with 2 bases sitting between them. CDR3 size: 13 residues. In nucleotides, the CDR3 is TGTGCCAGCAGTTTAGCAGATAATTCACCCCTCCACTTT. Its protein is CASSLADNSPLHF.

The gene calls are TRBV24-1 and TRBJ2-1; 10 bases match TRBD2. The germline CDR1 and CDR2 sequences are KGHDR and SFDVKD. This CDR3 contains 17 residues. V lost 0 bases and J lost 4; bases outside the gene matches: 5. The CDR3 DNA follows: TGTGCCACCAGTGATTTGGAGACTAGCGGGCGATACAATGAGCAGTTCTTC. Protein sequence: CATSDLETSGRYNEQFF.

The V and J genes are TRBV9 and TRBJ1-2, with 7 bases that match TRBD1. Per germline, CDR1 SGDLS and CDR2 YYNGEE. V shed 0 bases and J 6 bases; nucleotides not matched to a gene: 2. This CDR3 contains 13 residues. CDR3 protein: CASSVGRGDGYTF. CDR3 nucleotides: TGTGCCAGCAGCGTAGGCAGGGGGGATGGCTACACCTTC.

Only a few counts were recorded for this clone. The chain carries TRBV10-3 and TRBJ1-1, with 8 bases that match TRBD1. The CDR3 is 14 amino acids. CDR1 is ENHRY and CDR2 is SYGVKD in the germline V gene. The V segment lost 7 bases and the J segment 4 bases; nucleotides outside the gene matches: 8. The CDR3 DNA sequence: TGTGCCATCAAGAGGTCCGGACAGGGCACTGAAGCTTTCTTT. Translating it yields CAIKRSGQGTEAFF.

The table lists this clone with a count of one. The J gene is TRBJ2-3, the V gene TRBV19, with unresolved D. Germline values: CDR1 LNHDA, CDR2 SQIVND (reference sequence). V was trimmed by 6 bases and J by 2 bases, leaving 6 bases between them. The CDR3 sequence is 12 residues long. The CDR3 DNA is TGTGCCAGTAGGCTAGACACAGATACGCAGTATTTT. Amino acids: CASRLDTDTQYF.

The chain recombines TRBV20-1 with TRBJ1-2, with TRBD1 as a possible D gene (5 bases). The CDR3 is made up of 12 amino acids. The V end was cut by 3 bases, the J end by 4 bases, with 9 bases between. Germline assignment: CDR1 DFQATT and CDR2 SNEGSKA (reference sequence). CDR3 protein: CSASHGAYGYTF. Written as DNA, the CDR3 is TGCAGTGCTAGTCATGGGGCCTATGGCTACACCTTC.

This clone was detected once. The genes are TRBV3-1 (or the pseudogene TRBV3-2) and TRBJ1-4; D gene ambiguous. CDR1 is LGHDT, CDR2 YNNKEL, per germline (reference sequence). This CDR3 region has 13 residues. Trimming shortened V by 5 bases and J by 8 bases, and 12 bases separated the two germline ends. CDR3 DNA sequence: TGTGCCAGCAGCTCACGGGTTCGGGAAAAACTGTTTTTT. This encodes CASSSRVREKLFF.

The J gene is TRBJ1-6, the V gene TRBV15; D not resolved. From germline, CDR1 is LNHNV and CDR2 YYDKDF (reference sequence). Trimming left V 0 bases short and J 5 bases short, with 11 bases between. The CDR3 extends over 16 amino acids. CDR3 in DNA: TGTGCCACCAGCAGAGATGCACAGCCCGATAATTCACCCCTCCACTTT. It specifies CATSRDAQPDNSPLHF. The complete variable domain, with remaining parts taken from reference TRBV15 and TRBJ1-6, reads DAMVIQNPRYQVTQFGKPVTLSCSQTLNHNVMYWYQQKSSQAPKLLFHYYDKDFNNEADTPDNFQSRRPNTSFCFLDIRSPGLGDTAMYLCATSRDAQPDNSPLHFGNGTRLTVT.

The V and J genes are TRBV6-5 and TRBJ2-3, with D hard to call. Germline CDR1 reads MNHEY; CDR2 reads SVGAGI. This CDR3 is built from 13 residues. The V gene lost 0 bases and the J gene lost 6 bases, with 7 bases spanning the gap. The CDR3 DNA sequence: TGTGCCAGCAGTTACTCTGGCAAGGATACGCAGTATTTT. Amino acid sequence: CASSYSGKDTQYF.

The CDR3 loop reads CARSFCEPQHF. CDR3 DNA sequence: TGTGCCAGAAGCTTTTGTGAGCCCCAGCATTTT. The J gene is TRBJ1-5, the V gene TRBV5-3; D ambiguous. TRBV5-3 qualifies as an ORF whose function is uncertain. There are 11 residues in the CDR3. Trimming took 2 bases from V and 8 from J, leaving 5 bases between them.